What follows describes a single TCR beta chain. The antigen this receptor binds is unknown. There are no base qualities to consult, and no much larger clone falls within one base. The data originate from a study of blood T cell repertoires in COVID-19 (TCRdb year 2020). Regarding the complete study: Samples covering the acute and convalescent phases of COVID-19 were provided by collaborators in the United States, Italy and Spain. The material from the prospective study consisted of cDNA or gDNA derived from T cells, B-cell-depleted T cells, or PBMCs. The dataset comprised deeply sampled blood TCRbeta repertoires from subjects exposed to, actively infected with, or recovered from COVID-19. The repertoires were made available in a free public database intended to serve as a resource for research on the immune response to SARS-CoV-2. Samples came from the ongoing ImmuneRACE study (first 160 participants) plus 1,254 subjects from 6 global collaborators. Nearly every sample came with metadata listing a de-identified subject ID, COVID-19 status, age in years and sex. Where available, HLA class I and class II types were taken from metadata supplied by the sample provider and were not determined by assay-based typing. The study at large found these results: Clinical and demographic metadata were provided uncurated, with the amount varying by source and participant.

According to the germline V gene, CDR1 reads SGHRS and CDR2 reads YFSETQ. The CDR3, from cysteine to phenylalanine, totals 14 residues. The read is trimmed to its CDR3 DNA, 42 bases read in frame from base 1. V ends up 4 bases short and J 4 bases short, with an unmatched junction base count of 6. Whole blood was collected in K2EDTA tubes by collaborating institutions according to the institutions' own protocols. Collaborator samples were shipped for TCRbeta analysis as frozen whole blood, isolated PBMCs, or DNA extracted from either sample type. TCRbeta CDR3 regions were amplified from genomic DNA by means of the immunoSEQ Assay, a bias-controlled multiplex PCR. Per the original workflow: Nucleated cell counts per sample were estimated from amplification of reference gene primers within the assay. To quantify the absolute abundance of each unique TCRbeta CDR3 rearrangement, sequence reads were collapsed and filtered. Productive Simpson clonality was computed per sample as the square root of Simpson's diversity index over productive rearrangements. As stored in TCRdb, this immuneACCESS dataset retains in-frame rearrangements with V and J assigned. A fraction of the clones does not appear; measured against another copy, unresolved V genes explain less than half of the discrepancy, and the remainder lacks a known reason. The V and J calls and the clone size are those of that table, but D and trimming were determined from the DNA. This sample has more than 200,000 clones in its table, and under 90% of those were observed once. The leading ten clones occupy 4.2% of the sample.

Recombination connected TRBV5-1 to TRBJ2-3; TRBD1 fits 7 bases in the junction. The receptor was isolated from a man between 60 and 75 years old with acute or convalescent COVID-19. The sample taken for sequencing was peripheral blood. The CDR3 region: CASSPSTGADTQYF. The DNA sequence is given as TGCGCCAGCAGCCCCTCCACAGGGGCAGATACGCAGTATTTT.